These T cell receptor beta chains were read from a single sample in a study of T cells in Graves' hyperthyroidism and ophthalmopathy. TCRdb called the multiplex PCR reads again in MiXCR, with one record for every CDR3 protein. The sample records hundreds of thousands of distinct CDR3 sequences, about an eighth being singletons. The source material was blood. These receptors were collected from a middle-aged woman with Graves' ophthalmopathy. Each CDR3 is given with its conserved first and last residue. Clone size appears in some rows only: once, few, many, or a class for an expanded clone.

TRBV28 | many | CASRTGTRGSNQPQHF
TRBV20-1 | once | CSARGGTGVTDTQYF
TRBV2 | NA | CASTGHQETQYF
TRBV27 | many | CASSPWGQGRDQETQYF
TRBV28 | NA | CASSMTAAWQYF
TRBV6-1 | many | CASSPRGLVEAFF
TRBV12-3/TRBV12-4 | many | CASSAIGDTQYF
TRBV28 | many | CASSSRRTGEWYEQYF
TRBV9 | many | CASSVGRANQPQHF
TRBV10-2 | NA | CASSGASLGSLNYGYTF
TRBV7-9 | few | CASSAPVRVYYNEQFF
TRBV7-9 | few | CASSLTRTSGNTGELFF
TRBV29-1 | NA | CSGIEGGAYGEQYF
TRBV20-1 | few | CSASPRLAGGLGTGELFF
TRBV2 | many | CASRGQGAHEQYF
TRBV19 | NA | CASSMSLADTQYF
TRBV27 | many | CASSLLGSGPLGNTEAFF
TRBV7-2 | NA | CASSPNPNNYEQYF
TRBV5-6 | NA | CASSLASPVSPLHF
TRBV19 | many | CASSIEPNQPQHF
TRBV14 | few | CASSWGQGARNGNSPLHF
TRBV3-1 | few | CASSRGRQGYGYTF
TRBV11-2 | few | CASSEGHPGDIQYF
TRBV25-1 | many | CASSEIFRGANEQFF
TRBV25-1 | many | CASSDLGQHQPQHF
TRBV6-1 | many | CASRESNTGELFF
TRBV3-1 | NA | CASSPGDQRSYNEQFF
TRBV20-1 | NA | CSARVAGVNTGELFF
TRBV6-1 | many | CASIIPRPRARVRTEAFF
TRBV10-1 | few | CASKSTGNSPLHF
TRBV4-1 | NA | CASSSGIRAGGDYGYTF
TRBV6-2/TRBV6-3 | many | CASSPRGQSTAAFF